Listed here are 26 T cell receptor beta chains from one sample, sequenced in a study of PD-1 blockade in classical Hodgkin lymphoma. Indicated time point: newly diagnosed, previously untreated cHL patient sample. Generated by immunoSEQ multiplex PCR, the TCRdb table keeps only in-frame clones and is missing some. The sample contains 25,000 to 35,000 clones, 85% to 95% of which appear only once. The sample was peripheral blood mononuclear cells (PBMCs). Source of these receptors: a human donor with classical Hodgkin lymphoma.

The CDR3 nucleotides are TGTGCCGCGGGGACAGACCTTACCTACGAGCAGTACTTC. Protein sequence: CAAGTDLTYEQYF. The chain recombines TRBV6-1 with TRBJ2-7; perhaps TRBD1 as D (7 bases). Germline V gives CDR1 MNHNS, CDR2 SASEGT. CDR3 length: 13 amino acids. V shed 11 bases and J shed 2 bases, with 16 bases lying between them.

The rearrangement links TRBV28 to TRBJ1-5, with D possibly TRBD1 on 5 matching bases. CDR1 and CDR2 (germline): MDHEN, SYDVKM. The CDR3 loop spans 14 amino acids. The germline V and J ends were trimmed by 3 bases and 5 bases, with 11 bases remaining between them. The CDR3 DNA reads TGTGCCAGCAGTTTCCGGGACCGATATCAGCCCCAGCATTTT. This codes for CASSFRDRYQPQHF.

This clone was detected once. CDR3 DNA: TGCGCCAGCAGAGGACTAGCGGGGCATGAGCAGTTCTTC. Residues: CASRGLAGHEQFF. The chain links TRBV10-1 to TRBJ2-1; TRBD2 matches 12 bases. Germline values: CDR1 WNHNN, CDR2 SYGVQD (reference sequence). V lost 6 bases and J lost 8; bases outside the gene matches: 2. CDR3 size: 13 residues.

This clone appeared once. The chain has TRBV9 and TRBJ1-2; D remains unclear. The germline V and J ends were trimmed by 2 bases and 4 bases, with 9 bases remaining between them. The CDR3 has 13 residues. The germline V gene encodes CDR1 SGDLS and CDR2 YYNGEE. The CDR3 loop reads CASSVQPLYGYTF. DNA for the CDR3: TGTGCCAGCAGCGTCCAGCCTCTCTATGGCTACACCTTC.

The chain links TRBV2 to TRBJ2-2; D might be TRBD2 (6 bases). Deletions cut 6 bases from V and 3 bases from J, with 14 bases between. The CDR3 is 15 residues long. Germline V CDR1 and CDR2: SNHLY, FYNNEI. The CDR3 sequence: CASRGGLRDTGELFF. CDR3 sequence (DNA): TGTGCCAGCAGGGGGGGACTCCGGGACACCGGGGAGCTGTTTTTT.

This chain links TRBV20-1 with TRBJ2-7; D perhaps matches TRBD1 (5 bases). Trimming pared 3 bases from V and 3 bases from J, leaving 6 bases between. The CDR3 runs to 11 residues. CDR1 is DFQATT, CDR2 SNEGSKA, per germline (reference sequence). DNA of the CDR3: TGCAGTGCTAGCCAGGGCTACGAGCAGTACTTC. Encoded protein: CSASQGYEQYF.

The chain couples TRBV2 to TRBJ1-4; D remains unclear. Trimming stripped 6 bases from V and 0 bases from J, with 11 bases between. Per the germline V gene, CDR1 is SNHLY and CDR2 is FYNNEI. The CDR3 consists of 15 residues. This chain's CDR3 is CASRAGVSTNEKLFF. CDR3 nucleotide sequence: TGTGCCAGCAGGGCCGGGGTCTCAACTAATGAAAAACTGTTTTTT.

The chain has TRBV7-4 and TRBJ1-5; no definite D call. The CDR3 length is 18 residues. Trimming shortened V by 2 bases and J by 0 bases, and 17 bases separated the two germline ends. Germline V gene sequence: CDR1 SGHVT, CDR2 SQSDAQ. The CDR3, as DNA: TGTGCCAGCAGCTTACCTTCGGGCAGCAACAATAGCAATCAGCCCCAGCATTTT. The encoded protein is CASSLPSGSNNSNQPQHF.

This clone was seen a handful of times. The chain uses TRBV6-1 and TRBJ1-1, with 8 nucleotides matching TRBD1. Trimming took 2 bases from V and 6 from J; bases not matched to a gene: 8. This CDR3 comprises 15 residues. Germline values: CDR1 MNHNS, CDR2 SASEGT. CDR3 nucleotides: TGTGCCAGCAGTGAATCGACAGGGGTGCCCTCTGAAGCTTTCTTT. It encodes CASSESTGVPSEAFF.

The chain combines TRBV28 with TRBJ2-7; no reliable D call. Germline CDR1 MDHEN, CDR2 SYDVKM. V was shortened by 6 bases and J by 3 bases, with 12 bases between the two germline ends. This CDR3 region has 13 residues. CDR3 amino acids: CASSLINDYEQYF. Written as DNA, the CDR3 is TGTGCCAGCAGCCTCATTAATGACTACGAGCAGTACTTC.

This chain links TRBV7-2 with TRBJ2-5; 7 bases align to TRBD2. This CDR3 has 14 residues. With V trimmed by 5 bases and J by 5 bases, 8 bases remained unmatched. Germline CDR1 is SGHTA and CDR2 is FQGNSA. CDR3 in amino acids: CASSPGGAGETQYF. The CDR3 DNA sequence: TGTGCCAGCAGCCCGGGAGGCGCCGGGGAGACCCAGTACTTC. The full variable domain, with the rest looked up from reference TRBV7-2 and TRBJ2-5, is GAGVSQSPSNKVTEKGKDVELRCDPISGHTALYWYRQSLGQGLEFLIYFQGNSAPDKSGLPSDRFSAERTGGSVSTLTIQRTQQEDSAVYLCASSPGGAGETQYFGPGTRLLVL.

The chain combines TRBV11-3 with TRBJ2-1; TRBD2 is a possible D gene (6 bases). V was trimmed by 3 bases and J by 9 bases, leaving 12 bases between them. The CDR3 covers 13 residues. Germline V CDR1 and CDR2: SGHNT, YENEEA. CDR3 DNA sequence: TGTGCCAGCAGCTTGTCTAGCGAGGGTGAGCAGTTCTTC. Translated, it gives CASSLSSEGEQFF. The full variable domain, with the rest looked up from reference TRBV11-3 and TRBJ2-1, is EAGVVQSPRYKIIEKKQPVAFWCNPISGHNTLYWYLQNLGQGPELLIRYENEEAVDDSQLPKDRFSAERLKGVDSTLKIQPAELGDSAVYLCASSLSSEGEQFFGPGTRLTVL.

The V and J genes are TRBV28 and TRBJ2-1, with 7 bases matching TRBD2. In germline, CDR1 is MDHEN, CDR2 SYDVKM. Trimming at V came to 2 bases and at J to 6 bases, leaving 4 bases not matched to a gene. The CDR3 is made up of 14 amino acids. The CDR3 DNA sequence: TGTGCCAGCAGTTTAAGCGGGGTGGGCAATGAGCAGTTCTTC. Protein sequence: CASSLSGVGNEQFF.

The rearrangement uses TRBV6-1 and TRBJ1-5, with D unresolved. Looked up from germline, CDR1 is MNHNS and CDR2 is SASEGT. This CDR3 is 13 amino acids long. V was pared by 3 bases and J by 0 bases, with 3 bases between. The CDR3 coding sequence is TGTGCCAGCAGTGACCATAGCAATCAGCCCCAGCATTTT. It encodes CASSDHSNQPQHF.

This rearrangement joins TRBV5-4 to TRBJ2-7, with D perhaps assigned TRBD1 or TRBD2 (5 bases each). V shed 2 bases and J shed 4 bases, with 13 bases lying between them. The CDR3 covers 14 residues. Germline V gene data show CDR1 as SGHNT and CDR2 as YYREEE (reference sequence). The CDR3: CASSFAGDEYEQYF. The CDR3 nucleotides read TGTGCCAGCAGCTTCGCCGGGGACGAGTACGAGCAGTACTTC.

This clone showed up just a few times. The chain is built from TRBV7-9 and TRBJ1-5, with TRBD1 matching over 8 bases. The germline CDR1 and CDR2 sequences are SEHNR and FQNEAQ (reference sequence). CDR3 length: 16 residues. V lost 1 base to trimming and J lost 6 bases; unmatched junction nucleotides: 8. The CDR3: CASSLGTGQDRQPQHF. The CDR3 nucleotides read TGTGCCAGCAGCTTAGGGACGGGACAGGATCGTCAGCCCCAGCATTTT.

The gene calls are TRBV29-1 and TRBJ1-1; D gene ambiguous. This CDR3 has 13 residues. Germline V CDR1 and CDR2: SQVTM, ANQGSEA. V was shortened by 6 bases and J by 5 bases, with 16 bases between the two germline ends. CDR3 sequence reads: CSVRNGGPTEAFF. The DNA of the CDR3 is TGCAGCGTCCGAAATGGAGGCCCTACTGAAGCTTTCTTT.

This rearrangement joins TRBV6-1 to TRBJ1-2; 7 positions agree with TRBD1. There are 14 residues in the CDR3. CDR1 is MNHNS, CDR2 SASEGT, per germline. V dropped 6 bases and J dropped 4; count of bases not matched to a gene: 8. The CDR3 sequence: CASRTGLEIYGYTF. CDR3 bases: TGTGCCAGCAGGACAGGGCTCGAGATCTATGGCTACACCTTC.

The V gene is TRBV6-6, the J gene TRBJ2-2, with unresolved D. There are 11 residues in the CDR3. Germline V CDR1 and CDR2: MNHNY, SVGAGI (reference sequence). V gave up 2 bases and J gave up 11 bases, with 6 bases separating them. CDR3 bases: TGTGCCAGCAGTTACGTTTCCGAGCTGTTTTTT. Translated, it gives CASSYVSELFF.

This sequence joins TRBV7-2 and TRBJ1-5, with 7 bases identical to TRBD1. After removal of 5 bases from V and 5 bases from J, the junction contained 6 bases not matched to a gene. Germline V gives CDR1 SGHTA, CDR2 FQGNSA. This CDR3 comprises 14 residues. CDR3 in amino acids: CASSPFTGDQPQHF. The CDR3, as DNA: TGTGCCAGCAGCCCGTTCACAGGGGATCAGCCCCAGCATTTT.

The V and J genes are TRBV5-1 and TRBJ2-5; the D is unclear. The CDR3 extends over 13 amino acids. Trimming removed 4 bases from V and 1 base from J, with 8 bases in between. Germline V CDR1 and CDR2: SGHRS, YFSETQ. CDR3 nucleotide sequence: TGCGCCAGCAGCCCTTGGTCCCAAGAGACCCAGTACTTC. Amino acids: CASSPWSQETQYF.

V is TRBV30 and J is TRBJ1-3; D unclear. The CDR3 sequence is 13 residues long. In germline, CDR1 is GTSNPN, CDR2 SVGIG (reference sequence). The V and J ends lost 5 bases and 0 bases respectively, with 8 bases between them. CDR3 sequence reads: CAWDISSGNTIYF. DNA for the CDR3: TGTGCCTGGGACATCAGCTCTGGAAACACCATATATTTT.

The chain employs TRBV5-1 and TRBJ2-7, with 8 bases lining up with TRBD1. Trimming removed 0 bases from V and 3 bases from J; junction bases left unmatched: 2. Germline V lookup: CDR1 SGHRS, CDR2 YFSETQ. CDR3 length equals 14 residues. DNA for the CDR3: TGCGCCAGCAGCTTGGCCGGACAGGGCTACGAGCAGTACTTC. Translation gives CASSLAGQGYEQYF.

The chain links TRBV7-2 to TRBJ2-5; 12 positions agree with TRBD2. CDR3 length: 15 amino acids. The germline V gene encodes CDR1 SGHTA and CDR2 FQGNSA. Unmatched junction bases numbered 10, after V lost 5 bases and J lost 9 bases. CDR3 in DNA: TGTGCCAGCAGCCGACTAGCGGGGGCCGGAATGGCCCAGTACTTC. It codes for CASSRLAGAGMAQYF. The full variable domain, completed using reference TRBV7-2 and TRBJ2-5, is GAGVSQSPSNKVTEKGKDVELRCDPISGHTALYWYRQSLGQGLEFLIYFQGNSAPDKSGLPSDRFSAERTGGSVSTLTIQRTQQEDSAVYLCASSRLAGAGMAQYFGPGTRLLVL.

This CDR3 is CASGRSLGSFNQPQHF. The CDR3 DNA reads as TGTGCCAGCGGGAGATCCTTGGGCAGTTTCAATCAGCCCCAGCATTTT. This rearrangement joins TRBV2 to TRBJ1-5, with D hard to call. The CDR3 is 16 residues long. Looked up from germline, CDR1 is SNHLY and CDR2 is FYNNEI. Trimming pared 8 bases from V and 3 bases from J, leaving 20 bases between.

This CDR3 is CASRGSGGQGNTEAFF. The CDR3, as DNA: TGTGCCAGTAGGGGGAGCGGAGGACAGGGGAACACTGAAGCTTTCTTT. The rearrangement links TRBV19 to TRBJ1-1, with TRBD1 matching over 8 bases. V was clipped by 6 bases and J by 1 base; unmatched bases: 10. This CDR3 has 16 residues. Germline assignment: CDR1 LNHDA and CDR2 SQIVND (reference sequence).